The 10 T cell receptor beta chains presented below share a single source sample, sequenced in a study of T-cell reconstitution after alpha-beta-depleted transplantation in children. The TCRbeta library incorporated unique molecular identifiers. TCRdb re-analysed the PCR reads in MiXCR, keeping a single row per CDR3 protein. The sample holds around 600,000 distinct CDR3 sequences; roughly 17% are singletons and the top ten take 1.1%. Sequences were derived from PBMCs from the stem cell graft donor, sampled from the stem cell graft. These receptor sequences come from a human donor who donated a stem cell graft to a child with acute myeloid leukemia.

This clonotype occurred once. The V gene is TRBV7-2, the J gene TRBJ1-1; TRBD1 might be the D (5 bases). Per germline, CDR1 SGHTA and CDR2 FQGNSA. This CDR3 has 13 residues. Trimming left V 4 bases short and J 4 bases short, with 10 bases between. The CDR3 reads CASSWEGTTEAFF. In DNA form, the CDR3 reads TGTGCCAGCAGCTGGGAGGGGACCACTGAAGCTTTCTTT.

The table lists this clonotype with a few counts. This chain connects TRBV12-3 or TRBV12-4 to TRBJ2-1; D perhaps matches TRBD1 (5 bases). This CDR3 region has 17 residues. The V and J ends lost 4 bases and 4 bases respectively, with 20 bases between them. The CDR3 region is CASSSTARGQGYNEQFF. The CDR3 nucleotides read TGTGCCAGCAGTTCCACCGCCCGTGGGCAGGGTTACAATGAGCAGTTCTTC.

J is TRBJ2-4 and V is TRBV11-2; either TRBD1 or TRBD2 may supply D (5 bases each). The CDR3 totals 17 residues. The V gene lost 7 bases and the J gene lost 0 bases, with 19 bases spanning the gap. Per the germline V gene, CDR1 is SGHAT and CDR2 is FQNNGV. The CDR3 region is CASTPGPDFIAKNIQYF. The CDR3, as DNA: TGTGCCAGCACCCCGGGACCTGACTTTATAGCCAAAAACATTCAGTACTTC. Combining the CDR3 with reference TRBV11-2 and TRBJ2-4 gives the whole variable domain EAGVAQSPRYKIIEKRQSVAFWCNPISGHATLYWYQQILGQGPKLLIQFQNNGVVDDSQLPKDRFSAERLKGVDSTLKIQPAKLEDSAVYLCASTPGPDFIAKNIQYFGAGTRLSVL.

The V call is TRBV5-1, the J call TRBJ2-3; 8 bases are a match to TRBD2. Germline CDR1 SGHRS, CDR2 YFSETQ. The CDR3 loop spans 15 amino acids. V shed 2 bases and J 4 bases; nucleotides not matched to a gene: 6. CDR3 residues: CASSFGLALPDTQYF. In DNA form, the CDR3 reads TGCGCCAGCAGCTTTGGACTAGCACTTCCAGATACGCAGTATTTT.

This clonotype has ten or more counts. The chain couples TRBV20-1 to TRBJ2-7; TRBD2 matches 11 bases. After removal of 4 bases from V and 0 bases from J, the junction contained 8 bases not matched to a gene. Germline CDR1 is DFQATT and CDR2 is SNEGSKA (reference sequence). The CDR3 is 16 amino acids. CDR3 sequence (DNA): TGCAGTGCTACCCTTCCTAGCGGGGGGAGCTCCTACGAGCAGTACGTC. This translates into CSATLPSGGSSYEQYV.

The chain combines TRBV28 with TRBJ2-1; the match to TRBD2 covers 12 bases. Germline V CDR1 and CDR2: MDHEN, SYDVKM. This CDR3 has 14 residues. Trimming at V came to 11 bases and at J to 4 bases, leaving 6 bases not matched to a gene. Written as DNA, the CDR3 is TGTGCCGCTACTAGCGGGGGGCTTTACAATGAGCAGTTCTTC. Protein: CAATSGGLYNEQFF.

This clonotype was detected only a few times. The chain is built from TRBV7-9 and TRBJ2-3; the D gene is possibly TRBD1 (5 bases). The V gene lost 8 bases and the J gene lost 2 bases, with 14 bases spanning the gap. There are 14 residues in the CDR3. CDR1 and CDR2 from the germline V gene are SEHNR and FQNEAQ (reference sequence). DNA for the CDR3: TGTGCCAGCCATGAAGGGGCACCCACAGATACGCAGTATTTT. As protein: CASHEGAPTDTQYF. The entire variable domain, with the rest obtained from reference TRBV7-9 and TRBJ2-3, is as follows: DTGVSQNPRHKITKRGQNVTFRCDPISEHNRLYWYRQTLGQGPEFLTYFQNEAQLEKSRLLSDRFSAERPKGSFSTLEIQRTEQGDSAMYLCASHEGAPTDTQYFGPGTRLTVL.

This clonotype was seen at least ten times. V and J are TRBV4-3 and TRBJ1-2; D might be TRBD1 (6 bases). Germline-derived CDR1 and CDR2 are LGHNA and YSLEER. The length of the CDR3 is 16 residues. V was trimmed by 0 bases and J by 0 bases, leaving 11 bases between them. CDR3 coding DNA: TGCGCCAGCAGCCAAGAGCAGGCAGGGGCTAACTATGGCTACACCTTC. Protein: CASSQEQAGANYGYTF.

The genes are TRBV7-2 and TRBJ1-6, with D perhaps matching TRBD1 (5 bases). The germline V gene has CDR1 SGHTA and CDR2 FQGNSA. V was trimmed by 5 bases and J by 6 bases, leaving 14 bases between them. There are 15 residues in the CDR3. The chain's CDR3 is CASSLSGGFNSPLHF. The CDR3 DNA follows: TGTGCCAGCAGCCTCTCGGGGGGGTTTAATTCACCCCTCCACTTT.

The rearrangement links TRBV20-1 to TRBJ2-2; D gene uncertain. V lost 0 bases and J 6 bases, leaving 14 bases between the germline ends. The CDR3 contains 15 residues. The V gene's germline CDR1 is DFQATT and CDR2 SNEGSKA (reference sequence). Here the CDR3 DNA reads TGCAGTGCTAGAGATTCCGTCCCGGCAGCCGGGGAGCTGTTTTTT. Translating it yields CSARDSVPAAGELFF.